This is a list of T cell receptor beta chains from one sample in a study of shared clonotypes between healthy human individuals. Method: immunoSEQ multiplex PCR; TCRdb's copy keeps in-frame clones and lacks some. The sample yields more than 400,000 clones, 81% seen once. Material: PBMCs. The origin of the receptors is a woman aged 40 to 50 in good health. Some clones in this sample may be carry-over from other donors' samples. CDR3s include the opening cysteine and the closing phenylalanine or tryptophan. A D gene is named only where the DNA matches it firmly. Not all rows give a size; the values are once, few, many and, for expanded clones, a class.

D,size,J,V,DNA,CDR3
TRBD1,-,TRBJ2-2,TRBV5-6,TGTGCCAGCAGCCTAGGGACAGGGAACACCGGGGAGCTGTTTTTT,CASSLGTGNTGELFF
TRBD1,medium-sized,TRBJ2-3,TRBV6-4,TGTGCCAGCGGAGCAGGGACAGGGGCAGATACGCAGTATTTT,CASGAGTGADTQYF
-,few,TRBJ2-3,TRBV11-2,TGTGCCAGCAGCTCTCGCAAACAGGGCACAGATACGCAGTATTTT,CASSSRKQGTDTQYF
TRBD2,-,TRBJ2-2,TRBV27,TGTGCCAGCAGTAGACTAGCGAGATACACCGGGGAGCTGTTTTTT,CASSRLARYTGELFF
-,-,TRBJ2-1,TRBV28,TGTGCCAGCAGTTTAATTTTATACAATGAGCAGTTCTTC,CASSLILYNEQFF
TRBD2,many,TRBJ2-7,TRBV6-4,TGTGCCAGCAGTGAAAGCGGGATTGGCGAGCAGTACTTC,CASSESGIGEQYF
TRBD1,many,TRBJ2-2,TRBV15,TGTGCCACCAGGCGGGACAGGGAAGACACCGGGGAGCTGTTTTTT,CATRRDREDTGELFF
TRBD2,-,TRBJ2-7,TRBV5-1,TGCGCCAGCAGCTTGGGACTAGCGTTGGACGAGCAGTACTTC,CASSLGLALDEQYF
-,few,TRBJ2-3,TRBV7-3,TGTGCCAGCAGCTTCTCGTCCACCTCCGGCACAGATACGCAGTATTTT,CASSFSSTSGTDTQYF
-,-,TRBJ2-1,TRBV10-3,TGTGCCATCAGCGAGGGGTATAGTGAGCAGTTCTTC,CAISEGYSEQFF
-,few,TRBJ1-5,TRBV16,TGTGCCAGCAGTACCGACGGGGATAGCAATCAGCCCCAGCATTTT,CASSTDGDSNQPQHF
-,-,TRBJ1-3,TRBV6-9,TGTGCCAGCAGCCCTGCCGGGCACAGTCTTTCCTCTGGAAACACCATATATTTT,CASSPAGHSLSSGNTIYF
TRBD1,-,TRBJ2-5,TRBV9,TGTGCCAGCAGCGTAGCAGGGACAGGCCAAGAGACCCAGTACTTC,CASSVAGTGQETQYF
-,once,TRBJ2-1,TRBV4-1,TGCGCCAGCAGCCAAGAAGGCAGAAATGAGCAGTTCTTC,CASSQEGRNEQFF
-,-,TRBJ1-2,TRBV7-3,TGTGCCAGCAGCTTCGGGGGCGCATCTACCAACTATGGCTACACCTTC,CASSFGGASTNYGYTF
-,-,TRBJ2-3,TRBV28,TGTGCCACCGAGCAGAACACAGATACGCAGTATTTT,CATEQNTDTQYF
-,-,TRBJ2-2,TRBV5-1,TGCGCCAGCACCCGGTTTGGGACCGAGACTCCGAACACCGGGGAGCTGTTTTTT,CASTRFGTETPNTGELFF
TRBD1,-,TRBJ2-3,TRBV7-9,TGTGCCAGCAGCTACCGGGACAGGTACCGTTGGGGCACAGATACGCAGTATTTT,CASSYRDRYRWGTDTQYF
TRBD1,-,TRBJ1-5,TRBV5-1,TGCGCCAGCAGCTTACAGGGGAATCAGCCCCAGCATTTT,CASSLQGNQPQHF
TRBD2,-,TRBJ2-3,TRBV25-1,TGTGCCAGCAGTTGCGGGGGTAGCTGGATTTTTGGTGATACGCAGTATTTT,CASSCGGSWIFGDTQYF
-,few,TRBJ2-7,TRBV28,TGTGCCAGCAGTTCCCCCGCGGAGCGACGAGGGTACGAGCAGTACTTC,CASSSPAERRGYEQYF
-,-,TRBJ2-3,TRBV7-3,TGTGCCAGCAGCTTATTTAAGGTCCCACCAGATACGCAGTATTTT,CASSLFKVPPDTQYF
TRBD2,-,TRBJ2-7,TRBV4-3,TGCGCCAGCAGCCAAATGTTAGGACTAGCGTACGAGCAGTACTTC,CASSQMLGLAYEQYF
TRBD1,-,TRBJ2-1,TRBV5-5,TGTGCCAGCAGCCTTAATACAGGGGGCAAAGAGCAGTTCTTC,CASSLNTGGKEQFF
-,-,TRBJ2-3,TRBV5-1,TGCGCCAGCAGCTTGGCCGTTGGGACAGATACGCAGTATTTT,CASSLAVGTDTQYF
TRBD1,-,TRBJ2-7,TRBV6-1,TGTGCCAGCAGCAGCAGGACAGGGATCTACGAGCAGTACTTC,CASSSRTGIYEQYF